The present T cell receptor (beta chain) was sequenced within a study of beta chain features in type 1 diabetes. This CDR3 region has 15 residues. Germline V lookup: CDR1 SGHVS, CDR2 FQNEAQ. With 1 base removed from V and 12 bases from J, the gap between germline ends came to 19 bases. cDNA synthesis used the whole RNA isolate, giving expressed TCRB sequences. Assay used: immunoSEQ multiplex PCR; TCRdb lists only in-frame clones, some missing. The profile shows under 800,000 clones, 15% to 17% of them singletons. Sequences were obtained from naive CD4+ T cells from blood. The chain employs TRBV7-8 and TRBJ2-1; maybe TRBD2 (5 bases). The sequence was obtained from a man between 18 and 35 years old in good health. CDR3 in DNA: TGTGCCAGCAGCTTAGATGGATCCCGGCGGGCATGGCAGTTCTTC. It specifies CASSLDGSRRAWQFF.